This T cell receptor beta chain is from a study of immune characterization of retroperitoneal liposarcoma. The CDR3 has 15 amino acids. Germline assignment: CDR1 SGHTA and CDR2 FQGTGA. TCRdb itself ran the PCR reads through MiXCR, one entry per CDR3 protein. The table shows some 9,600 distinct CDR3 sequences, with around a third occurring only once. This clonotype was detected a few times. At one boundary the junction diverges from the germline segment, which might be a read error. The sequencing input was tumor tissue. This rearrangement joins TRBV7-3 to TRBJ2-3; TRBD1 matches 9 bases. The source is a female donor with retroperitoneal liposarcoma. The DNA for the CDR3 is TGTGCCAGCAGCCTAACAGGGGGCGGATTAGGGACGCAGTATTTT. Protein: CASSLTGGGLGTQYF. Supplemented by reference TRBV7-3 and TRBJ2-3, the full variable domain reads GAGVSQTPSNKVTEKGKYVELRCDPISGHTALYWYRQSLGQGPEFLIYFQGTGAADDSGLPNDRFFAVRPEGSVSTLKIQRTERGDSAVYLCASSLTGGGLGTQYFGPGTRLTVL.